The following is a T cell receptor (beta chain) sequence with its context. Its antigen is as yet unknown. CDR3 size: 19 residues. V lost 5 bases and J 0 bases, leaving 23 bases between the germline ends. CDR1 DFQATT and CDR2 SNEGSKA come from the germline V gene (reference sequence). The data derive from a study of post-analysis software for immune sequencing data. Study summary: In terms of disease course, relapsing-remitting, secondary progressive and progressive-relapsing multiple sclerosis were included.

Tagging with unique molecular identifiers was a feature of the TCR beta cDNA libraries. Some 500,000 cDNA molecules were obtained per 1 to 10 million input T cells. MiXCR was run by TCRdb on the PCR reads, yielding one entry per CDR3 protein. The data contain 800,000 to 950,000 distinct CDR3 sequences, approximately 57% of them singletons. Study-wide points: The study found TRBV5-6, TRBV5-1 and TRBV20-1 among 4 or 5 TRBV segments more frequent in patients than controls. Patients with multiple sclerosis recorded significantly lower normalized Chao1 diversity than controls, the study found. By F measure, samples from a shared preparation batch strongly co-clustered.

Sequencing was carried out using blood. This receptor was taken from a girl aged 5-17 years with multiple sclerosis. J is TRBJ2-6 and V is TRBV20-1; TRBD2 might be the D (6 bases). The CDR3 loop is CSAHPRSGDSISGANVLTF. DNA for the CDR3: TGCAGTGCTCACCCGAGGTCCGGGGACTCGATCTCTGGGGCCAACGTCCTGACTTTC.